In this sample, the clone carrying this T cell receptor beta chain turned up a few times. This entry is derived from a study of T cells in Graves' hyperthyroidism and ophthalmopathy. The V end was cut by 7 bases, the J end by 8 bases, with 17 bases between. The CDR3 is 13 amino acids. CDR1 and CDR2 from the germline V gene are LNHDA and SQIVND (reference sequence). Thyroid ultrasound, orbital computed tomography, clinical symptoms, and serum thyroxine and TRAb underpinned diagnoses. Amplification targeted TCR beta CDR3 regions from RNA transcripts. With the HTBI primer set, the TCR CDR3 went through a first round of RT-PCR. A single record per CDR3 protein comes from TCRdb applying MiXCR to the multiplex PCR reads. The table includes 550,000 to 800,000 distinct CDR3 sequences, about 18% detected once.

The receptor was isolated from a man in his fifties or sixties with Graves' hyperthyroidism. Input material: blood. The chain couples TRBV19 to TRBJ1-2; the D gene is possibly TRBD1 (5 bases). The CDR3 is CASTMAGSRGYTF. In nucleotides, the CDR3 is TGTGCCAGTACCATGGCAGGGAGTAGGGGCTACACCTTC.